The rows below give T cell receptor beta chains drawn from one sample of a study of Ad26.COV2.S vaccination and SARS-CoV-2 variants. The table came from immunoSEQ multiplex PCR; TCRdb's copy has only in-frame clones and leaves some out. This table has roughly 380,000 clones, approximately 81% appearing once. Sequencing used peripheral blood, obtained in a trial of Ad26.COV2.S vaccine versus placebo. The receptors derive from a person between 18 and 65 years old who received the Ad26.COV2.S COVID-19 vaccine or a placebo. CDR3s include the opening cysteine and the closing phenylalanine or tryptophan.

V	CDR3
TRBV7-8	CASSLAKQGPSDEQYF
TRBV6-5	CASSQGRVGETQYF
TRBV7-9	CASSSPGTDIQYGAFF
TRBV6-5	CASSYRGVNTGELFF
TRBV19	CASSITYSSYEQYF
TRBV28	CASSRPLSYEQYF
TRBV4-3	CASSLLLTGTYEQYF
TRBV6-5	CASSYSSLGNIQYF
TRBV5-1	CASSLGQDTDTQYF
TRBV27	CASSRHGTGDGYTF
TRBV12-5	CASGSGQGLNTEAFF
TRBV12-3/TRBV12-4	CASSLFEYNEQFF
TRBV28	CASSSLAGRTEQYF
TRBV30	CAWGLEVSQGPQHF
TRBV7-2	CASSLQRNTDTQYF
TRBV19	CASTSPGQGRQPQHF
TRBV19	CASSPVLRKGSPLHF
TRBV27	CASRRGRAGELFF
TRBV5-6	CASSLRGFGGYTF
TRBV10-1	CASSEDRELYEQYF
TRBV6-4	CASSDLASGSYNEQFF
TRBV7-2	CASSTSGQGAYEQYF
TRBV2	CASSLGSGELFF
TRBV7-2	CASSSRDSTGNQPQHF
TRBV7-6	CASSLAEEDEQFF
TRBV19	CASSGRMNTEAFF
TRBV28	CASSFFLRGTGELFF
TRBV18	CASSPRDRGHEQYF
TRBV6-1	CASSEQLATPLYEQYF
TRBV5-6	CASSPQGDRFLHGYTF
TRBV18	CASSPLATSGPSGANVLTF
TRBV6-4	CASSDSWSGELFF
TRBV29-1	CSVDKFQETQYF
TRBV27	CASSLSIRGYDTQYF
TRBV3-1/TRBV3-2	CASSQDLDYEQYF
TRBV6-2/TRBV6-3	CASSYRAEAFF
TRBV11-3	CASSLAGTANTGELFF